The 29 T cell receptor beta chains listed next were all sequenced from one sample in a study of blood T cell repertoires in COVID-19. Repertoires were generated with immunoSEQ multiplex PCR, while TCRdb's copy carries only in-frame clones and drops some. The sample lists hundreds of thousands of clones, 86% occurring once. The sequenced sample was peripheral blood. These receptors were obtained from a woman aged 30 to 39 with active or convalescent COVID-19.

This clone was seen just once. The CDR3: CASSSSWGPSGYGYTF. In DNA, the CDR3 is TGTGCCAGTAGTAGCTCTTGGGGGCCTTCGGGCTATGGCTACACCTTC. This chain connects TRBV19 to TRBJ1-2, with D perhaps matching TRBD1 (6 bases). V lost 4 bases and J lost 4, with 19 bases in between. The CDR3 length is 16 residues. CDR1 and CDR2 from the germline V gene are LNHDA and SQIVND (reference sequence).

The chain uses TRBV4-2 and TRBJ2-7; D is undetermined. Germline loops: CDR1 LGHNA, CDR2 YNFKEQ. V was clipped by 0 bases and J by 2 bases, with 5 bases between them. The CDR3 covers 13 residues. CDR3 in DNA: TGTGCCAGCAGCCAAGAAAGCCCCTACGAGCAGTACTTC. Translated, it gives CASSQESPYEQYF.

In its sample, this clone was seen a few times. V is TRBV27 and J is TRBJ1-3, with a weak D call TRBD1 (6 bases). Germline values: CDR1 MNHEY, CDR2 SMNVEV (reference sequence). With 6 bases removed from V and 2 bases from J, the gap between germline ends came to 8 bases. The CDR3 is made up of 13 amino acids. In nucleotides, the CDR3 is TGTGCCAGCAGGACAGGCACTGGAAACACCATATATTTT. Encoded protein: CASRTGTGNTIYF.

The V call is TRBV4-2, the J call TRBJ2-3; tentative D call: TRBD1 (6 bases). The CDR3 runs 17 residues. Germline V lookup: CDR1 LGHNA, CDR2 YNFKEQ. V was trimmed by 0 bases and J by 1 base, leaving 14 bases between them. CDR3: CASSQDYMDRGTDTQYF. The CDR3, as DNA: TGTGCCAGCAGCCAAGATTACATGGACAGAGGCACAGATACGCAGTATTTT.

The rearrangement joins TRBV11-2 to TRBJ1-1; no clear D. Germline loops: CDR1 SGHAT, CDR2 FQNNGV. Trimming pared 1 base from V and 5 bases from J, leaving 14 bases between. The CDR3 length is 15 residues. For the CDR3, the DNA is TGTGCCAGCAGCTTAGTACGGGGTAGGCGGACTGAAGCTTTCTTT. Its protein product is CASSLVRGRRTEAFF.

This chain links TRBV2 with TRBJ2-3; 10 bases are shared with TRBD2. Germline V gene lookup returns CDR1 SNHLY and CDR2 FYNNEI. This CDR3 has 15 residues. Losses at the gene ends were 6 bases for V and 5 bases for J; bases not matched to a gene: 8. The CDR3 spells CASRGSGRPGDTQYF. The CDR3 DNA is TGTGCCAGCAGAGGTAGCGGGAGGCCAGGAGATACGCAGTATTTT.

V and J are TRBV6-4 and TRBJ1-1, with TRBD1 as a possible D gene (5 bases). The CDR3 contains 13 residues. Looked up from germline, CDR1 is MRHNA and CDR2 is SNTAGT. Trimming cost V 4 bases and J 3 bases, with 9 bases left between them. The CDR3 is CASSGDRDTEAFF. CDR3 in DNA: TGTGCCAGCAGTGGAGACAGAGACACTGAAGCTTTCTTT.

In this sample, this clone turned up a few times. V and J are TRBV14 and TRBJ1-2, with 10 bases lining up with TRBD1. Germline CDR1 is SGHDN and CDR2 is FVKESK. V was pared by 5 bases and J by 3 bases, with 6 bases of the junction left unmatched. The CDR3 totals 15 residues. The CDR3 coding sequence is TGTGCCAGCAGCTCGCGAGGGACAGGGGACTATGGCTACACCTTC. Residues: CASSSRGTGDYGYTF.

This rearrangement joins TRBV6-6 to TRBJ2-3; TRBD1 might be the D (6 bases). CDR3 size: 16 residues. The V end lost 5 bases, the J end lost 2 bases, and 17 bases lay between the germline ends. Germline loops: CDR1 MNHNY, CDR2 SVGAGI (reference sequence). In nucleotides, the CDR3 is TGTGCCAGCAGTCAATGGGGGCTTAGAACCACAGATACGCAGTATTTT. It yields the protein CASSQWGLRTTDTQYF.

CDR3 coding DNA: TGTGCCAGCAGCCCCCAAGGGACATACTACGAGCAGTACTTC. This codes for CASSPQGTYYEQYF. The chain couples TRBV2 to TRBJ2-7, with D possibly TRBD1 on 6 matching bases. This CDR3 has 14 residues. Germline values: CDR1 SNHLY, CDR2 FYNNEI. Trimming took 6 bases from V and 3 from J, leaving 15 bases between them.

The sample holds many counts of this clone. This sequence joins TRBV19 and TRBJ2-1, with no clear D. This CDR3 is built from 13 residues. Trimming shortened V by 3 bases and J by 7 bases, and 10 bases separated the two germline ends. Per the germline V gene, CDR1 is LNHDA and CDR2 is SQIVND (reference sequence). The CDR3 protein is CASSMPGGNEQFF. The CDR3 DNA sequence: TGTGCCAGTAGTATGCCCGGCGGAAATGAGCAGTTCTTC.

This sequence joins TRBV3-1 (or the pseudogene TRBV3-2) and TRBJ1-6; 7 bases line up with TRBD1. V gave up 5 bases and J gave up 7 bases; unmatched junction bases: 5. The germline V gene has CDR1 LGHDT and CDR2 YNNKEL (reference sequence). The CDR3 runs to 14 residues. CDR3 region: CASSDNRGNSPLHF. CDR3 DNA sequence: TGTGCCAGCAGCGATAACAGGGGAAATTCACCCCTCCACTTT.

The chain combines TRBV9 with TRBJ1-1; perhaps TRBD1 as D (5 bases). The CDR3 has 17 residues. The germline V gene has CDR1 SGDLS and CDR2 YYNGEE. V lost 3 bases and J 4 bases, leaving 22 bases between the germline ends. As DNA, the CDR3 is TGTGCCAGCAGCGCAGTAGGGCAGGGAAGGTTGAGCACTGAAGCTTTCTTT. Translation: CASSAVGQGRLSTEAFF.

The J gene is TRBJ1-2, the V gene TRBV5-5; the match to TRBD1 covers 7 bases. The CDR3 is 13 amino acids. The germline V gene has CDR1 SGHKS and CDR2 YYEKEE (reference sequence). V was clipped by 2 bases and J by 5 bases; unmatched bases: 3. The CDR3 DNA reads TGTGCCAGCAGCTTACAGGGGAATTATGGCTACACCTTC. Translated, it gives CASSLQGNYGYTF.

J is TRBJ2-7 and V is TRBV28, with D possibly matching TRBD1 (7 bases). The CDR3 sequence is 17 residues long. Trimming removed 6 bases at V and 0 bases at J, with 21 bases between. Germline V lookup: CDR1 MDHEN, CDR2 SYDVKM. In DNA form, the CDR3 reads TGTGCCAGCAGCCAGGGGGGACCCGTATTCCACTCCTACGAGCAGTACTTC. Protein sequence: CASSQGGPVFHSYEQYF.

The chain combines TRBV5-1 with TRBJ2-1; 7 bases are a match to TRBD2. Looked up from germline, CDR1 is SGHRS and CDR2 is YFSETQ. J was trimmed by 0 bases and V by 4 bases; bases with no gene match: 4. This CDR3 region has 15 residues. In nucleotides, the CDR3 is TGCGCCAGCAGCGGAGCTAGCGGCTCCTACAATGAGCAGTTCTTC. Amino acid sequence: CASSGASGSYNEQFF.

This clone was detected only once. V gene TRBV5-5 combines with J gene TRBJ1-1; D uncertain. The CDR3 sequence is 13 residues long. Trimming cost V 4 bases and J 7 bases, with 14 bases left between them. The germline CDR1 and CDR2 sequences are SGHKS and YYEKEE (reference sequence). In nucleotides, the CDR3 is TGTGCCAGCAGCCACGGGGTCACATATGAAGCTTTCTTT. Its protein is CASSHGVTYEAFF.

The chain links TRBV7-7 to TRBJ2-2, with 8 nucleotides matching TRBD2. CDR1 and CDR2 from the germline V gene are SSHAT and FNYEAQ (reference sequence). The V gene end was trimmed by 1 base and the J gene end by 6 bases; junction bases not matched to a gene: 10. This CDR3 region has 17 residues. The DNA for the CDR3 is TGTGCCAGCAGCTTAGTTTTTCTCGCGGGAGGCGCCGGGGAGCTGTTTTTT. Encoded protein: CASSLVFLAGGAGELFF. The full variable domain, completed using reference TRBV7-7 and TRBJ2-2, is GAGVSQSPRYKVTKRGQDVTLRCDPISSHATLYWYQQALGQGPEFLTYFNYEAQPDKSGLPSDRFSAERPEGSISTLTIQRTEQRDSAMYRCASSLVFLAGGAGELFFGEGSRLTVL.

This chain's CDR3 is CASSSSFGTSGVGELFF. CDR3 coding DNA: TGTGCCAGCAGCTCTAGCTTCGGGACTAGCGGGGTCGGGGAGCTGTTTTTT. The rearrangement joins TRBV11-2 to TRBJ2-2; 13 bases map to TRBD2. Looked up from germline, CDR1 is SGHAT and CDR2 is FQNNGV. V shed 4 bases, J shed 7 bases, and the junction held 9 bases outside the gene matches. The CDR3 is 17 residues long.

The V gene is TRBV5-1, the J gene TRBJ1-5; D gene unclear. The CDR3 is 13 residues long. Germline V gene lookup returns CDR1 SGHRS and CDR2 YFSETQ. Trimming removed 1 base at V and 5 bases at J, with 7 bases between. This chain's CDR3 is CASSLSVDQPQHF. In DNA form, the CDR3 reads TGCGCCAGCAGCTTGTCAGTGGATCAGCCCCAGCATTTT.

The chain employs TRBV7-8 and TRBJ2-7; TRBD2 matches 15 bases. Germline CDR1 SGHVS, CDR2 FQNEAQ. The CDR3 has 17 amino acids. V shed 2 bases and J 5 bases; nucleotides not matched to a gene: 7. The CDR3 coding sequence is TGTGCCAGCAGCTTACTAATTGGGACTAGCGGGGGGAACGAGCAGTACTTC. Translation gives CASSLLIGTSGGNEQYF.

The rearrangement uses TRBV19 and TRBJ2-7; the D gene is possibly TRBD1 (5 bases). Trimming removed 5 bases at V and 7 bases at J, with 27 bases between. This CDR3 is 17 amino acids long. Germline-derived CDR1 and CDR2 are LNHDA and SQIVND (reference sequence). The CDR3 sequence is CASSSVGHLFQGGEQYF. The CDR3 DNA reads as TGTGCCAGTAGTTCGGTAGGACACCTCTTTCAAGGTGGAGAGCAGTACTTC.

The genes are TRBV5-1 and TRBJ2-6; tentatively, D is TRBD1 (6 bases). The germline CDR1 and CDR2 sequences are SGHRS and YFSETQ. Deletions cut 7 bases from V and 2 bases from J, with 10 bases between. The CDR3 is 14 amino acids. CDR3 in DNA: TGCGCCAGCGGCGAGGGGGCTGGGGCCAACGTCCTGACTTTC. Translating gives CASGEGAGANVLTF.

This chain connects TRBV15 to TRBJ2-7; D is perhaps TRBD1 (5 bases). Germline loops: CDR1 LNHNV, CDR2 YYDKDF (reference sequence). V was trimmed by 8 bases and J by 0 bases, leaving 11 bases between them. The CDR3 has 13 residues. In nucleotides, the CDR3 is TGTGCCACCCGGACGACAGACTCCTACGAGCAGTACTTC. Translation gives CATRTTDSYEQYF.

The J gene is TRBJ1-2, the V gene TRBV7-8; D is unclear. The CDR3 is made up of 13 amino acids. Looked up from germline, CDR1 is SGHVS and CDR2 is FQNEAQ. The ends were cut back, 7 bases at V and 4 bases at J, with 13 bases in the middle. The CDR3 nucleotides are TGTGCCAGCAATAAAGAGGGAGCCTATGGCTACACCTTC. It translates to CASNKEGAYGYTF.

The chain uses TRBV15 and TRBJ1-4; 7 positions agree with TRBD1. Germline CDR1 LNHNV, CDR2 YYDKDF (reference sequence). Trimming took 4 bases from V and 0 from J; bases not matched to a gene: 11. There are 18 residues in the CDR3. The CDR3 nucleotides are TGTGCCACCAGCAATACAGGGGATCTTTACGCAACTAATGAAAAACTGTTTTTT. Its translation is CATSNTGDLYATNEKLFF.

This chain links TRBV10-3 with TRBJ2-7; D is perhaps TRBD1 (7 bases). Between the trimmed V and J ends, which lost 6 bases and 3 bases, there was a span of 18 bases. The CDR3 covers 15 residues. CDR1 and CDR2 (germline): ENHRY, SYGVKD. This CDR3 is CAISAAGQLNYEQYF. CDR3 DNA sequence: TGTGCCATCAGCGCCGCGGGACAGTTAAACTACGAGCAGTACTTC.

The chain recombines TRBV4-1 with TRBJ2-7; D unresolved. V was cut by 1 base and J by 5 bases, with 6 bases left in between. CDR1 and CDR2 from the germline V gene are MGHRA and YSYEKL. The length of the CDR3 is 12 residues. DNA of the CDR3: TGCGCCAGCAGCCAAGGGGCCGACGAGCAGTACTTC. Translation: CASSQGADEQYF.

This chain uses TRBV7-6 with TRBJ2-7, with 7 bases identical to TRBD1. The CDR3 covers 16 residues. Looked up from germline, CDR1 is SGHVS and CDR2 is FNYEAQ. V was pared by 5 bases and J by 1 base, with 11 bases of the junction left unmatched. For the CDR3, the DNA is TGTGCCAGCAGCGCAGTACGACAGGGCAAGTCCTACGAGCAGTACTTC. It encodes CASSAVRQGKSYEQYF.